Below are 10 T cell receptor beta chains sequenced from a single sample in a study of T-cell reconstitution after alpha-beta-depleted transplantation in children. Unique molecular identifiers were used in preparing the TCRbeta library. MiXCR, applied by TCRdb to the PCR reads, yields one record per CDR3 protein. The sample records roughly 280,000 distinct CDR3 sequences, 11% being singletons. Sequencing was performed on peripheral blood, taken 180 days after TCRalphabeta/CD19-depleted stem cell transplant. The source of these receptors is a male patient between 2 and 15 years old who had a stem cell transplant for chronic granulomatous disease, so the T cells may come from the graft donor.

This clonotype has a count of ten or more. The genes are TRBV11-3 and TRBJ2-7; D remains ambiguous. Per germline, CDR1 SGHNT and CDR2 YENEEA. CDR3 length: 13 residues. V lost 1 base to trimming and J lost 6 bases, with 10 bases between them. The CDR3 bases are TGTGCCAGCAGCTTAGTCTACCCTGGCGAGCAGTACTTC. It encodes CASSLVYPGEQYF.

The CDR3 region is CAWSGSRAVPPLHF. DNA of the CDR3: TGTGCCTGGAGTGGTTCGCGGGCAGTTCCACCCCTCCACTTT. The chain uses TRBV30 and TRBJ1-6; D gene ambiguous. Trimming stripped 1 base from V and 11 bases from J, with 15 bases between. The CDR3 runs 14 residues. Germline loops: CDR1 GTSNPN, CDR2 SVGIG (reference sequence).

The table lists this clonotype with many counts. The rearrangement joins TRBV12-3 or TRBV12-4 to TRBJ2-3; D remains ambiguous. The CDR3 covers 11 residues. The germline V and J ends were trimmed by 2 bases and 5 bases, with 2 bases remaining between them. In nucleotides, the CDR3 is TGTGCCAGCAGTTTACAAGATACGCAGTATTTT. Encoded protein: CASSLQDTQYF.

The chain employs TRBV19 and TRBJ2-1; D is ambiguous. The CDR3 sequence is 16 residues long. The germline gives CDR1 LNHDA, CDR2 SQIVND (reference sequence). The germline V and J ends were trimmed by 2 bases and 4 bases, with 15 bases remaining between them. CDR3 protein: CASSISVESVYNEQFF. CDR3 DNA: TGTGCCAGTAGTATATCCGTGGAGAGTGTGTACAATGAGCAGTTCTTC.

This clonotype was observed many times. The chain couples TRBV4-2 to TRBJ2-5; D gene unclear. V was trimmed by 1 base and J by 2 bases, leaving 8 bases between them. This CDR3 spans 14 amino acids. From germline, CDR1 is LGHNA and CDR2 YNFKEQ. The CDR3 nucleotides read TGTGCCAGCAGCCAAGTTCTACTGCAAGAGACCCAGTACTTC. The encoded protein is CASSQVLLQETQYF.

This clonotype was seen a handful of times. V usage is TRBV11-3 and J usage is TRBJ2-3; D tentatively fits TRBD1 or TRBD2 (6 bases each). Germline CDR1 reads SGHNT; CDR2 reads YENEEA. V was cut by 2 bases and J by 2 bases, with 29 bases left in between. The CDR3 totals 21 residues. The DNA of the CDR3 is TGTGCCAGCAGCTTACCCCCCAGGCCAAGTGCGGGACACATTTTCACAGATACGCAGTATTTT. Its translation: CASSLPPRPSAGHIFTDTQYF.

Worth noting for this clonotype: This CDR3 is missing its conserved last phenylalanine or tryptophan, likely due to a read error. The chain employs TRBV5-1 and TRBJ2-5, with D maybe TRBD1 (6 bases). Per the germline V gene, CDR1 is SGHRS and CDR2 is YFSETQ. The CDR3 length is 16 residues. V was clipped by 1 base and J by 5 bases, with 18 bases between them. In DNA, the CDR3 is TGCGCCAGCAGCTTGTCCTTAGGACAGTCGGGTGAGACCCAGTACTTA. This sequence encodes CASSLSLGQSGETQYL.

This clonotype was observed many times. V is TRBV5-1 and J is TRBJ2-3; 8 bases are a match to TRBD1. The germline V gene encodes CDR1 SGHRS and CDR2 YFSETQ. The CDR3 spans 15 residues. The ends lost 4 bases at V and 0 bases at J; junction bases unmatched: 4. The CDR3 region is CASSLRTGSTDTQYF. The CDR3 DNA reads TGCGCCAGCAGCCTCCGGACAGGGAGCACAGATACGCAGTATTTT.

In its sample, this clonotype was seen many times. In DNA, the CDR3 is TGCAGTGCTAATATGGGGTCTGATGGCTACACCTTC. Its protein product is CSANMGSDGYTF. The chain recombines TRBV20-1 with TRBJ1-2; no clear D. Germline lookup yields CDR1 DFQATT and CDR2 SNEGSKA (reference sequence). CDR3 size: 12 residues. Deletions cut 4 bases from V and 6 bases from J, with 12 bases between.

This clonotype was counted ten times or more. In DNA form, the CDR3 reads TGTGCCACCAGCCAGGGGACAGGGGTTCGCACAGATACGCAGTATTTT. Its translation: CATSQGTGVRTDTQYF. The rearrangement uses TRBV24-1 and TRBJ2-3, with 10 positions matching TRBD1. The CDR3 is 16 residues long. The germline V gene has CDR1 KGHDR and CDR2 SFDVKD. Trimming took 7 bases from V and 1 from J; bases not matched to a gene: 7.